These 25 T cell receptor beta chains share one sample of origin, sequenced in a study of blood T cell repertoires in COVID-19. Clones were sequenced by immunoSEQ multiplex PCR, and TCRdb holds only the in-frame ones, with some missing. The repertoire consists of around 300,000 clones, with 85% to 90% occurring once and the leading ten covering 5.5% to 8%. Sequencing was performed on peripheral blood. The source of these receptors is a woman aged 50 to 60 with COVID-19, enrolled during active disease.

V gene TRBV3-1 (or the pseudogene TRBV3-2) combines with J gene TRBJ2-3; 8 bases are a match to TRBD1. This CDR3 region has 20 residues. The V segment lost 0 bases and the J segment 5 bases; nucleotides outside the gene matches: 19. The V gene's germline CDR1 is LGHDT and CDR2 YNNKEL (reference sequence). CDR3 protein: CASSQDRAFGRGRGIDTQYF. The CDR3 nucleotides read TGTGCCAGCAGCCAAGATAGGGCCTTCGGCAGGGGGCGAGGAATAGATACGCAGTATTTT.

V usage is TRBV18 and J usage is TRBJ1-1, with D possibly being TRBD1 (5 bases). Trimming took 4 bases from V and 0 from J, leaving 12 bases between them. This CDR3 is built from 15 residues. CDR1 KGHSH and CDR2 LQKENI come from the germline V gene. The CDR3: CASSLNGALNTEAFF. CDR3 DNA sequence: TGTGCCAGCTCACTTAATGGGGCCTTGAACACTGAAGCTTTCTTT.

The gene calls are TRBV24-1 and TRBJ1-1; 7 bases are a match to TRBD1. The J segment lost 7 bases and the V segment lost 4 bases, leaving 5 bases of the junction unmatched. The CDR3 length is 13 residues. CDR1 is KGHDR, CDR2 SFDVKD, per germline. Here the CDR3 DNA reads TGTGCCACCAGTGACCCCCAGGGGGTTGAAGCTTTCTTT. Its protein is CATSDPQGVEAFF.

A remark on this clone: The same CDR3 is also encoded by other DNA sequences in this sample. This sequence joins TRBV19 and TRBJ1-5; no definite D call. Trimming removed 1 base at V and 5 bases at J, with 6 bases between. Germline V gene data show CDR1 as LNHDA and CDR2 as SQIVND (reference sequence). The CDR3 contains 13 residues. The CDR3 loop reads CASSIAGYQPQHF. CDR3 bases: TGTGCCAGTAGTATAGCGGGGTATCAGCCCCAGCATTTT.

This clone was counted once. CDR3 region: CASSYSTSGREETQYF. The CDR3 coding sequence is TGTGCCAGCAGTTACTCGACTAGCGGGAGGGAAGAGACCCAGTACTTC. V gene TRBV6-6 combines with J gene TRBJ2-5, with 14 bases matching TRBD2. V gave up 0 bases and J gave up 3 bases; unmatched junction bases: 0. The CDR3 extends over 16 amino acids. CDR1 and CDR2 from the germline V gene are MNHNY and SVGAGI (reference sequence).

The chain employs TRBV6-5 and TRBJ1-2; the match to TRBD1 covers 9 bases. The V segment lost 5 bases and the J segment 1 base; nucleotides outside the gene matches: 5. CDR3 length: 15 amino acids. Germline lookup yields CDR1 MNHEY and CDR2 SVGAGI. CDR3 DNA: TGTGCCAGCAGTCCAGGGACAGGGAATAACTATGGCTACACCTTC. Protein product: CASSPGTGNNYGYTF.

This clone occurred once. The V gene is TRBV19, the J gene TRBJ1-4; 10 nucleotides align to TRBD1. Germline V gene data show CDR1 as LNHDA and CDR2 as SQIVND (reference sequence). This CDR3 has 14 residues. Trimming removed 4 bases from V and 8 bases from J; junction bases left unmatched: 4. The CDR3 sequence is CASSRDRGKEKLFF. Written as DNA, the CDR3 is TGTGCCAGTAGTAGGGACAGGGGAAAGGAAAAACTGTTTTTT.

The gene calls are TRBV29-1 and TRBJ2-5; TRBD1 aligns across 7 bases. This CDR3 spans 12 amino acids. The J segment lost 3 bases and the V segment lost 3 bases, leaving 1 base of the junction unmatched. Germline assignment: CDR1 SQVTM and CDR2 ANQGSEA. The CDR3 spells CSVDGTEETQYF. As DNA, the CDR3 is TGCAGCGTTGACGGGACAGAAGAGACCCAGTACTTC.

The rearrangement links TRBV19 to TRBJ2-3; TRBD2 agrees at 11 bases. V dropped 5 bases and J dropped 2; count of bases not matched to a gene: 6. CDR3 length: 16 amino acids. Germline CDR1 and CDR2: LNHDA and SQIVND (reference sequence). CDR3 DNA: TGTGCCAGTAGTCCCTCGACTAGCGGGACCACAGATACGCAGTATTTT. Translation: CASSPSTSGTTDTQYF.

The V call is TRBV13, the J call TRBJ1-2, with a tentative D call TRBD1 (6 bases). The V gene's germline CDR1 is PRHDT and CDR2 FYEKMQ (reference sequence). CDR3 size: 15 residues. V was trimmed by 0 bases and J by 5 bases, leaving 13 bases between them. The CDR3 region has the DNA TGTGCCAGCAGCTTAGGCCAGGGGCAGGCGTATGGCTACACCTTC. Translation gives CASSLGQGQAYGYTF.

The chain has TRBV5-4 and TRBJ2-7; 16 bases agree with TRBD2. This CDR3 is built from 18 residues. CDR1 and CDR2 (germline): SGHNT, YYREEE (reference sequence). J gave up 0 bases and V 3 bases, and 6 bases lay outside the gene matches. CDR3 nucleotides: TGTGCCAGCAGCTCGTCGGGACTAGCGGGAGGGAACTCCTACGAGCAGTACTTC. Its translation: CASSSSGLAGGNSYEQYF.

J is TRBJ1-4 and V is TRBV4-1; TRBD1 matches 10 bases. Germline V gene sequence: CDR1 MGHRA, CDR2 YSYEKL. Unmatched junction bases numbered 6, after V lost 0 bases and J lost 5 bases. This CDR3 region has 17 residues. DNA of the CDR3: TGCGCCAGCAGCCAAGACGGGCTGGGACAGGGGAATGAAAAACTGTTTTTT. Its protein product is CASSQDGLGQGNEKLFF.

The V and J genes are TRBV2 and TRBJ2-1, with 11 nucleotides matching TRBD2. Unmatched junction bases numbered 3, after V lost 7 bases and J lost 4 bases. Germline V gives CDR1 SNHLY, CDR2 FYNNEI. The CDR3 has 14 residues. The CDR3 bases are TGTGCCAGCACCGGGACTAGCGGATACAATGAGCAGTTCTTC. Translation: CASTGTSGYNEQFF.

In nucleotides, the CDR3 is TGTGCCAGCAGCTCGGAGGGGAGCTCCTACGAGCAGTACTTC. This codes for CASSSEGSSYEQYF. The chain carries TRBV7-2 and TRBJ2-7; maybe TRBD2 (6 bases). The CDR3 loop spans 14 amino acids. Trimming stripped 4 bases from V and 0 bases from J, with 10 bases between. The germline V gene encodes CDR1 SGHTA and CDR2 FQGNSA.

J is TRBJ2-1 and V is TRBV5-1, with a possible D match to TRBD1 (5 bases). V gave up 0 bases and J gave up 0 bases, with 19 bases separating them. CDR1 is SGHRS, CDR2 YFSETQ, per germline. There are 19 residues in the CDR3. DNA of the CDR3: TGCGCCAGCAGCTTGGACCCACCTAGACAGTATAGCTCCTACAATGAGCAGTTCTTC. Its translation: CASSLDPPRQYSSYNEQFF.

CDR3 sequence: CASSSRLRQGGSYNEQFF. The CDR3 DNA reads as TGTGCCAGCAGTTCCCGACTCCGACAGGGAGGCTCCTACAATGAGCAGTTCTTC. This chain connects TRBV28 to TRBJ2-1; a possible D gene is TRBD1 (7 bases). Germline lookup yields CDR1 MDHEN and CDR2 SYDVKM. Trimming cost V 4 bases and J 0 bases, with 19 bases left between them. The CDR3 runs to 18 residues. Supplemented by reference TRBV28 and TRBJ2-1, the full variable domain reads DVKVTQSSRYLVKRTGEKVFLECVQDMDHENMFWYRQDPGLGLRLIYFSYDVKMKEKGDIPEGYSVSREKKERFSLILESASTNQTSMYLCASSSRLRQGGSYNEQFFGPGTRLTVL.

This clone has just a few counts. The chain has TRBV3-1 (or the pseudogene TRBV3-2) and TRBJ1-2, with no clear D. Germline V lookup: CDR1 LGHDT, CDR2 YNNKEL (reference sequence). The length of the CDR3 is 13 residues. Trimming shortened V by 1 base and J by 5 bases, and 8 bases separated the two germline ends. The CDR3 sequence: CASSQGALYGYTF. The CDR3 DNA follows: TGTGCCAGCAGCCAAGGGGCTCTGTATGGCTACACCTTC.

The chain employs TRBV18 and TRBJ1-1; maybe TRBD1 (5 bases). This CDR3 region has 15 residues. Germline CDR1 reads KGHSH; CDR2 reads LQKENI. Trimming shortened V by 8 bases and J by 3 bases, and 19 bases separated the two germline ends. The CDR3 nucleotides read TGTGCCAGCAAACAATTGGAGGGGAGGGACACTGAAGCTTTCTTT. Residues: CASKQLEGRDTEAFF.

The chain has TRBV2 and TRBJ2-2, with 8 bases matching TRBD1. V lost 8 bases and J lost 2; bases outside the gene matches: 7. Germline CDR1 SNHLY, CDR2 FYNNEI. The length of the CDR3 is 15 residues. The CDR3: CASDRQGINTGELFF. In nucleotides, the CDR3 is TGTGCCAGCGATCGACAGGGGATTAACACCGGGGAGCTGTTTTTT.

In this sample, this clone turned up a few times. The genes are TRBV27 and TRBJ1-1; TRBD1 is a possible D gene (6 bases). The CDR3 consists of 14 residues. Germline values: CDR1 MNHEY, CDR2 SMNVEV (reference sequence). The V end was cut by 6 bases, the J end by 3 bases, with 14 bases between. This CDR3 is CASRGGQLYTEAFF. CDR3 bases: TGTGCCAGCAGGGGCGGACAGTTATACACTGAAGCTTTCTTT.

The V call is TRBV11-2, the J call TRBJ2-1, with a weak D call TRBD2 (5 bases). V lost 4 bases to trimming and J lost 7 bases, with 8 bases between them. The germline gives CDR1 SGHAT, CDR2 FQNNGV. The CDR3 sequence is 12 residues long. The CDR3 coding sequence is TGTGCCAGCAGCTCGCCGGGAAATGAGCAGTTCTTC. Protein sequence: CASSSPGNEQFF.

This chain uses TRBV11-2 with TRBJ2-2; 9 bases are a match to TRBD2. Germline CDR1 and CDR2: SGHAT and FQNNGV. V lost 3 bases to trimming and J lost 2 bases; unmatched junction nucleotides: 7. The CDR3 loop spans 17 amino acids. The CDR3 sequence is CASSFGWREGNTGELFF. As DNA, the CDR3 is TGTGCCAGCAGCTTCGGTTGGCGGGAGGGAAACACCGGGGAGCTGTTTTTT.

J is TRBJ2-1 and V is TRBV13; 14 nucleotides line up with TRBD2. After removal of 5 bases from V and 7 bases from J, the junction contained 4 bases not matched to a gene. CDR1 and CDR2 (germline): PRHDT, FYEKMQ (reference sequence). This CDR3 is built from 15 residues. The CDR3 here is CASSLRTSGRNEQFF. The CDR3 coding sequence is TGTGCCAGCAGCCTCCGGACTAGCGGGAGGAATGAGCAGTTCTTC.

This clone occurred once. V is TRBV3-1 (or the pseudogene TRBV3-2) and J is TRBJ2-5; D is ambiguous. The germline gives CDR1 LGHDT, CDR2 YNNKEL (reference sequence). The CDR3 has 13 amino acids. V dropped 0 bases and J dropped 5 bases, with 7 bases sitting between them. The CDR3 DNA sequence: TGTGCCAGCAGCCAAGAGAACAGCGAGACCCAGTACTTC. Translating gives CASSQENSETQYF.

This clone occurred once. The V gene is TRBV5-1, the J gene TRBJ2-7, with 8 bases fitting TRBD2. There are 13 residues in the CDR3. The junction had 3 bases not matched to a gene; V was cut back by 6 bases and J by 1 base. Germline V gene sequence: CDR1 SGHRS, CDR2 YFSETQ. CDR3 nucleotide sequence: TGCGCCAGCACAAGCGGGAGTTCCTACGAGCAGTACTTC. This codes for CASTSGSSYEQYF. The full variable domain, completed using reference TRBV5-1 and TRBJ2-7, is KAGVTQTPRYLIKTRGQQVTLSCSPISGHRSVSWYQQTPGQGLQFLFEYFSETQRNKGNFPGRFSGRQFSNSRSEMNVSTLELGDSALYLCASTSGSSYEQYFGPGTRLTVT.